The text below deals with one TCR beta chain. As yet, its antigen is unknown. Other DNA variants within this sample encode the same CDR3. The data are from a study of Ad26.COV2.S vaccination and SARS-CoV-2 variants. Study-wide points: The authors reported substantial breadth in spike-specific CD8+ and CD4+ T cell responses after vaccination.

Some clones are missing from TCRdb's copy, which holds only in-frame ones; the method was immunoSEQ multiplex PCR. The data show approximately 400,000 clones, with 85% seen just once and about 3.3% held by the top ten. The treatment is: approximately 18 received Ad26.COV2.S at low or high dose, single or two shots; about 5 received placebo; per-sample allocation not given. Samples analyzed were those drawn on day 63 after the first vaccine or placebo injection. The starting material was peripheral blood, obtained in a trial of Ad26.COV2.S vaccine versus placebo. The clonotype was recovered from a person between 18 and 59 years old who received the Ad26.COV2.S COVID-19 vaccine or a placebo.

CDR3 protein: CASSYSPGSYEQYF. CDR3 nucleotide sequence: TGTGCCAGCAGTTACTCACCTGGAAGCTACGAGCAGTACTTC. The chain couples TRBV6-5 to TRBJ2-7; D call uncertain. The CDR3 has 14 residues. Trimming took off 0 bases at V and 3 bases at J, with 9 bases between the two ends. CDR1 and CDR2 from the germline V gene are MNHEY and SVGAGI.